These 32 T cell receptor beta chains share one sample of origin, sequenced in a study of blood T cells in healthy people across ages. A sample-barcoded 5' primer and a J-beta primer mix were used in a second PCR of about 6 to 11 cycles. MiXCR was run by TCRdb on the 5' RACE reads, yielding one entry per CDR3 protein. The data contain over 950,000 distinct CDR3 sequences, 45% to 60% of them singletons. Material: blood. All receptors derive from a woman aged 55 to 70 in good health.

The CDR3 nucleotides are TGTGCCAGCAGTTCGGGGGACTTAAGGTCTGGGGCCAACGTCCTGACTTTC. Its protein is CASSSGDLRSGANVLTF. The rearrangement uses TRBV28 and TRBJ2-6, with D perhaps TRBD2 (6 bases). The CDR3 covers 17 residues. Trimming cost V 4 bases and J 1 base, with 14 bases left between them. Germline-derived CDR1 and CDR2 are MDHEN and SYDVKM.

The genes are TRBV3-1 and TRBJ2-1; no firm D call. Germline values: CDR1 LGHDT, CDR2 YNNKEL (reference sequence). V was shortened by 1 base and J by 3 bases, with 7 bases between the two germline ends. The CDR3 covers 14 residues. CDR3 loop: CASSQVLGYNEQFF. The CDR3 DNA sequence: TGTGCCAGCAGCCAAGTTTTGGGCTACAATGAGCAGTTCTTC.

This rearrangement joins TRBV12-3 or TRBV12-4 to TRBJ2-1; TRBD1 agrees at 9 bases. J was trimmed by 8 bases and V by 6 bases; bases with no gene match: 5. The CDR3 is made up of 13 amino acids. CDR3 amino acids: CASSRGQGDEQFF. The CDR3 DNA sequence: TGTGCCAGCAGCCGGGGACAGGGAGATGAGCAGTTCTTC.

The table lists this clonotype with a few counts. This chain uses TRBV9 with TRBJ2-3, with D tentatively TRBD2 (5 bases). The germline CDR1 and CDR2 sequences are SGDLS and YYNGEE. V was cut by 0 bases and J by 2 bases, with 13 bases left in between. The CDR3 contains 16 residues. Here the CDR3 DNA reads TGTGCCAGCAGCGTAGCTGGAGGAGTTACCACAGATACGCAGTATTTT. This codes for CASSVAGGVTTDTQYF.

The CDR3 loop is CASSLRQGSYEQYF. The CDR3 DNA is TGCGCCAGCAGCCTACGACAGGGCTCCTACGAGCAGTACTTC. The V gene is TRBV5-1, the J gene TRBJ2-7; 7 nucleotides line up with TRBD1. This CDR3 contains 14 residues. With 4 bases clipped from V and 0 bases from J, the junction kept 4 bases outside the gene matches. Germline-derived CDR1 and CDR2 are SGHRS and YFSETQ. The variable domain in full, with the rest retrieved from reference TRBV5-1 and TRBJ2-7, is KAGVTQTPRYLIKTRGQQVTLSCSPISGHRSVSWYQQTPGQGLQFLFEYFSETQRNKGNFPGRFSGRQFSNSRSEMNVSTLELGDSALYLCASSLRQGSYEQYFGPGTRLTVT.

The J gene is TRBJ2-7, the V gene TRBV4-1; TRBD2 is a possible D gene (5 bases). Germline V gene lookup returns CDR1 MGHRA and CDR2 YSYEKL. Trimming pared 3 bases from V and 3 bases from J, leaving 18 bases between. The CDR3 sequence is 16 residues long. DNA of the CDR3: TGCGCCAGCAGCCATCCCCGGGGTGAATTATACTACGAGCAGTACTTC. Translated: CASSHPRGELYYEQYF.

This clonotype has only a few counts. The chain recombines TRBV12-3 or TRBV12-4 with TRBJ2-7; maybe TRBD2 (6 bases). The CDR3 sequence is 16 residues long. Trimming stripped 6 bases from V and 4 bases from J, with 22 bases between. DNA of the CDR3: TGTGCCAGCAGCCCTCTTAGGGGCGGAGGGGAGTACGAGCAGTACTTC. Translated: CASSPLRGGGEYEQYF.

This chain uses TRBV25-1 with TRBJ1-2, with D possibly TRBD1 on 5 matching bases. This CDR3 has 13 amino acids. Germline CDR1 reads MGHDK; CDR2 reads SYGVNS. V was cut by 3 bases and J by 5 bases, with 10 bases left in between. CDR3: CASSDPTVYGYTF. Written as DNA, the CDR3 is TGTGCCAGCAGTGACCCGACAGTTTATGGCTACACCTTC.

A few counts support this clonotype. The CDR3 reads CSASTGTSIGEQYF. The CDR3 region has the DNA TGCAGTGCTAGCACCGGGACTAGCATAGGCGAGCAGTACTTC. The chain is built from TRBV20-1 and TRBJ2-7; 9 bases are a match to TRBD2. V was pared by 3 bases and J by 6 bases, with 9 bases of the junction left unmatched. Germline-derived CDR1 and CDR2 are DFQATT and SNEGSKA (reference sequence). This CDR3 contains 14 residues.

V usage is TRBV27 and J usage is TRBJ2-1; 13 bases match TRBD2. After removal of 6 bases from V and 7 bases from J, the junction contained 6 bases not matched to a gene. This CDR3 has 15 amino acids. Germline assignment: CDR1 MNHEY and CDR2 SMNVEV (reference sequence). For the CDR3, the DNA is TGTGCCAGCAGCCGCGGGACTAGCGGGAATAATGAGCAGTTCTTC. It specifies CASSRGTSGNNEQFF.

This clonotype was seen more than once but under ten times. The genes are TRBV5-6 and TRBJ1-1; no firm D call. This CDR3 has 13 amino acids. Germline CDR1 is SGHDT and CDR2 is YYEEEE. Trimming removed 6 bases at V and 2 bases at J, with 11 bases between. CDR3 in amino acids: CASTRTVNTEAFF. The CDR3 DNA reads as TGTGCCAGCACCAGGACGGTAAACACTGAAGCTTTCTTT. The whole variable domain, filled in from reference TRBV5-6 and TRBJ1-1, reads DAGVTQSPTHLIKTRGQQVTLRCSPKSGHDTVSWYQQALGQGPQFIFQYYEEEERQRGNFPDRFSGHQFPNYSSELNVNALLLGDSALYLCASTRTVNTEAFFGQGTRLTVV.

This clonotype showed up just a few times. The chain is built from TRBV6-5 and TRBJ2-4; the match to TRBD2 covers 9 bases. This CDR3 is 15 amino acids long. The germline gives CDR1 MNHEY, CDR2 SVGAGI. J gave up 7 bases and V 2 bases, and 6 bases lay outside the gene matches. This chain's CDR3 is CASSYGGREPNIQYF. CDR3 DNA: TGTGCCAGCAGTTACGGCGGGAGGGAGCCGAACATTCAGTACTTC.

The chain combines TRBV20-1 with TRBJ2-7; 16 bases fit TRBD2. The trim removed 6 bases at V and 5 bases at J, leaving 7 bases unmatched. From germline, CDR1 is DFQATT and CDR2 SNEGSKA (reference sequence). This CDR3 contains 15 residues. The chain's CDR3 is CSAKGLAGGPDEQYF. The CDR3 DNA sequence: TGCAGTGCAAAGGGACTAGCGGGAGGGCCGGACGAGCAGTACTTC.

This chain connects TRBV15 to TRBJ1-5, with TRBD1 as a possible D gene (5 bases). Germline-derived CDR1 and CDR2 are LNHNV and YYDKDF (reference sequence). CDR3 length: 16 residues. The V and J ends lost 0 bases and 2 bases respectively, with 11 bases between them. DNA of the CDR3: TGTGCCACCAGCAGAGATTGGGGGTCTGGCAATCAGCCCCAGCATTTT. Translating it yields CATSRDWGSGNQPQHF.

This clonotype has just a few counts. The gene calls are TRBV9 and TRBJ1-2; D gene uncertain. The CDR3 has 16 residues. V dropped 0 bases and J dropped 4 bases, with 16 bases sitting between them. Germline V gene lookup returns CDR1 SGDLS and CDR2 YYNGEE. The CDR3 region has the DNA TGTGCCAGCAGCGTAGCTCTGCCGTCAGAGGCCTATGGCTACACCTTC. Encoded protein: CASSVALPSEAYGYTF.

The genes are TRBV9 and TRBJ2-5, with 8 bases that match TRBD1. Losses at the gene ends were 0 bases for V and 5 bases for J; bases not matched to a gene: 9. Germline V gene lookup returns CDR1 SGDLS and CDR2 YYNGEE. The CDR3 runs 16 residues. The CDR3, as DNA: TGTGCCAGCAGCGTAGCTTCGTCAGGGGGCGAGGAGACCCAGTACTTC. It is translated as CASSVASSGGEETQYF.

V is TRBV14 and J is TRBJ1-2; D gene ambiguous. This CDR3 comprises 12 residues. V was shortened by 2 bases and J by 8 bases, with 9 bases between the two germline ends. The germline V gene has CDR1 SGHDN and CDR2 FVKESK. This chain's CDR3 is CASSQTPLGYTF. CDR3 sequence (DNA): TGTGCCAGCAGCCAAACCCCACTCGGCTACACCTTC.

V and J are TRBV5-1 and TRBJ2-3; TRBD2 matches at 8 bases. The germline V gene has CDR1 SGHRS and CDR2 YFSETQ. CDR3 length: 14 amino acids. V trimming: 4 bases; J trimming: 5 bases; junction bases outside the gene matches: 6. In DNA form, the CDR3 reads TGCGCCAGCAGCGATAGCGGGAATATAGATACGCAGTATTTT. Protein sequence: CASSDSGNIDTQYF.

This clonotype was counted between two and nine times. This chain connects TRBV12-3 or TRBV12-4 to TRBJ2-7; no reliable D call. The CDR3 is 12 residues long. V dropped 5 bases and J dropped 6 bases, with 11 bases sitting between them. The CDR3 DNA sequence: TGTGCCAGCAGTCCCCAGGTTTCCGAGCAGTACTTC. Amino acids: CASSPQVSEQYF.

The chain carries TRBV28 and TRBJ2-1; D assignment may be TRBD1 or TRBD2 (5 bases each). The CDR3 is 14 amino acids. The germline V gene has CDR1 MDHEN and CDR2 SYDVKM. The germline V and J ends were trimmed by 11 bases and 10 bases, with 24 bases remaining between them. The CDR3 bases are TGTGCCGGAAACCAAGCTGGGGGTCGCGGAGAGCAGTTCTTC. It codes for CAGNQAGGRGEQFF.

This clonotype showed up just a few times. The rearrangement uses TRBV12-3 or TRBV12-4 and TRBJ2-5, with a possible D match to TRBD1 (6 bases). The J call may not be correct, given that the DNA end is closer to TRBJ2-7. This CDR3 has 14 residues. CDR3 nucleotide sequence: TGTGCCAGCAGTTTAGTGGGGACACTCCCCGAGCAGTACTTC. Protein sequence: CASSLVGTLPEQYF.

This clonotype showed up many times. The chain is built from TRBV18 and TRBJ2-1; 13 nucleotides align to TRBD2. Germline trimming cut 6 bases from V and 7 bases from J; bases unmatched to any gene: 3. CDR3 length equals 14 residues. CDR1 is KGHSH, CDR2 LQKENI, per germline. CDR3 coding DNA: TGTGCCAGCTCCCGGACTAGCGGGAGAAATGAGCAGTTCTTC. Translation: CASSRTSGRNEQFF.

The chain joins TRBV24-1 to TRBJ2-1; TRBD1 matches at 7 bases. Germline V gene lookup returns CDR1 KGHDR and CDR2 SFDVKD. V lost 5 bases and J lost 13; bases outside the gene matches: 7. The CDR3 loop spans 12 amino acids. This chain's CDR3 is CATSASDRVQFF. The CDR3 DNA sequence: TGTGCCACCAGTGCGTCAGACAGGGTACAGTTCTTC.

The chain recombines TRBV5-1 with TRBJ2-5; 9 bases match TRBD1. V shed 5 bases, J shed 7 bases, and the junction held 9 bases outside the gene matches. The CDR3 is made up of 14 amino acids. CDR1 and CDR2 from the germline V gene are SGHRS and YFSETQ. CDR3 bases: TGCGCCAGCAGTAGGGACAGGGACCTAGGGACCCAGTACTTC. Translation: CASSRDRDLGTQYF.

This rearrangement joins TRBV7-9 to TRBJ2-1; no definite D call. Germline assignment: CDR1 SEHNR and CDR2 FQNEAQ (reference sequence). The CDR3 contains 15 residues. V lost 1 base, J lost 6 bases, and 13 bases lay in between. The CDR3 spells CASSLGTTMINEQFF. DNA for the CDR3: TGTGCCAGCAGCTTAGGAACTACAATGATCAATGAGCAGTTCTTC.

The chain has TRBV7-9 and TRBJ1-1, with D maybe TRBD1 (5 bases). CDR1 and CDR2 (germline): SEHNR, FQNEAQ (reference sequence). V lost 3 bases, J lost 0 bases, and 11 bases lay in between. The CDR3 length is 15 residues. Written as DNA, the CDR3 is TGTGCCAGCAGCTTTGATGGGGCGATGAACACTGAAGCTTTCTTT. Protein: CASSFDGAMNTEAFF.

This clonotype occurred a few times. The chain uses TRBV3-1 and TRBJ2-7; unclear D gene. Trimming left V 2 bases short and J 5 bases short, with 4 bases between. CDR3 size: 11 residues. CDR1 is LGHDT and CDR2 is YNNKEL in the germline V gene (reference sequence). The CDR3 is CASSQRHEQYF. The CDR3 DNA sequence: TGTGCCAGCAGCCAACGGCACGAGCAGTACTTC.

V is TRBV29-1 and J is TRBJ2-3; D not resolved. The germline V and J ends were trimmed by 1 base and 4 bases, with 6 bases remaining between them. From germline, CDR1 is SQVTM and CDR2 ANQGSEA. This CDR3 region has 12 residues. CDR3 in amino acids: CSVEGGADTQYF. In DNA form, the CDR3 reads TGCAGCGTTGAAGGCGGCGCAGATACGCAGTATTTT.

As to this clonotype: One junction end does not reproduce the germline sequence, and a read error may be involved. This chain joins TRBV7-9 and TRBJ2-5; D is unclear. The CDR3 has 14 residues. Germline lookup yields CDR1 SEHNR and CDR2 FQNEAQ (reference sequence). This chain's CDR3 is CASSLASWGETQYF. The CDR3 DNA is TGTGCCAGTAGCTTAGCCTCCTGGGGAGAGACCCAGTACTTC.

This chain links TRBV28 with TRBJ1-6; D remains unclear. Germline-derived CDR1 and CDR2 are MDHEN and SYDVKM. Trimming took 1 base from V and 5 from J, leaving 12 bases between them. The CDR3 runs to 16 residues. The CDR3 nucleotides are TGTGCCAGCAGTTTATCGGCAGTAAGCGATAATTCACCCCTCCACTTT. It codes for CASSLSAVSDNSPLHF.

This sequence joins TRBV29-1 and TRBJ2-2, with D perhaps TRBD2 (5 bases). Germline V gene sequence: CDR1 SQVTM, CDR2 ANQGSEA. Trimming stripped 7 bases from V and 0 bases from J, with 12 bases between. CDR3 length: 14 residues. The CDR3 sequence is CSGATDSNTGELFF. The CDR3 DNA sequence: TGCAGCGGAGCGACGGACTCGAACACCGGGGAGCTGTTTTTT.

V is TRBV2 and J is TRBJ2-4; possibly TRBD2 for D (5 bases). The J call may be wrong; the DNA end is better matched by TRBJ2-7. The CDR3 contains 12 residues. Germline assignment: CDR1 SNHLY and CDR2 FYNNEI. DNA for the CDR3: TGTGCCAGCACACAAGTAGAGGGCGAGCAGTACTTC. This gives the protein CASTQVEGEQYF.